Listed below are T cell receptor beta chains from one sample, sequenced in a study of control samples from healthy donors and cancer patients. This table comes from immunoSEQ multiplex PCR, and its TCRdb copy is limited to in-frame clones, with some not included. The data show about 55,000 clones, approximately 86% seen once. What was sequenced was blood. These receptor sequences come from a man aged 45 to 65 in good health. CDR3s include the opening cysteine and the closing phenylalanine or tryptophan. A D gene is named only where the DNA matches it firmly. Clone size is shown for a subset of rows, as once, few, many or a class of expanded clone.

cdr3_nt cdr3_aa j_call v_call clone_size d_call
TGTGCCAGTAGTCCAACCGGGACGTACCTAGGAAAGCTGTTTTTT CASSPTGTYLGKLFF TRBJ1-4 TRBV19 NA NA
TGTGCCAGCAGCGTAGCAGGTAGCGGGAGCCCCCGGACCCAGTACTTC CASSVAGSGSPRTQYF TRBJ2-5 TRBV9 NA TRBD2
TGTGCCAGCAGTCCGACAGGGGGAGATGAAAAACTGTTTTTT CASSPTGGDEKLFF TRBJ1-4 TRBV6-6 NA TRBD1
TGTGCCAGCAGCCAAGTCGTGGGTGTAACTGAAGCTTTCTTT CASSQVVGVTEAFF TRBJ1-1 TRBV3-1/TRBV3-2 NA NA
TGTGCCAGCAGCTTGGGCAGACTGTGGGGAAACACCATATATTTT CASSLGRLWGNTIYF TRBJ1-3 TRBV5-6 NA NA
TGTGCCAGCAGTACGTTCAGGGGGCGCGCTGAAGCTTTCTTT CASSTFRGRAEAFF TRBJ1-1 TRBV6-5 once TRBD1
TGTGCCACCAGTGGCCCAACAGGGGGCCGGTCTGGCTACACCTTC CATSGPTGGRSGYTF TRBJ1-2 TRBV24-1 NA TRBD1
TGTGCCAGCAGCGCAGGGACGGTAAATTCACCCCTCCACTTT CASSAGTVNSPLHF TRBJ1-6 TRBV9 NA NA
TGTGCCAGCACATCCCTAGCGGGAGGAAACGAGCAGTACTTC CASTSLAGGNEQYF TRBJ2-7 TRBV11-2 NA TRBD2
TGTGCCAGCAGCGACAGGGCCCACACTGAAGCTTTCTTT CASSDRAHTEAFF TRBJ1-1 TRBV28 few TRBD1
TGTGCCAGCAGTGGGGGGGGTAATGAGCAGTTCTTC CASSGGGNEQFF TRBJ2-1 TRBV7-2 few TRBD2
TGTGCCACCAGTGATTCGGGGATTCCGGGACAGGGGAACTATGGCTACACCTTC CATSDSGIPGQGNYGYTF TRBJ1-2 TRBV24-1 NA TRBD1
TGTGCCAGCAGCTACGTGGGGCCCTACGAGCAGTACTTC CASSYVGPYEQYF TRBJ2-7 TRBV3-1/TRBV3-2 NA NA
TGTGCCATCAACGCGGGACAGTTCTCTGGAAACACCATATATTTT CAINAGQFSGNTIYF TRBJ1-3 TRBV10-3 NA TRBD1
TGTGCCAGCAGCCTTACCGCGGGGGGTTCTCTCTCTGGGGCCAACGTCCTGACTTTC CASSLTAGGSLSGANVLTF TRBJ2-6 TRBV5-5 NA TRBD2
TGTGCCAGCAGTTTATCCAGCGGACAGGGGGTCTACGAGCAGTACTTC CASSLSSGQGVYEQYF TRBJ2-7 TRBV28 NA TRBD1
TGTGCCAGCAAACGGTCAGGGGGCACCGGGGAGCTGTTTTTT CASKRSGGTGELFF TRBJ2-2 TRBV2 NA TRBD1
TGTGCCAGCAGTTCCACAGGGGGCCCGAATCAGCCCCAGCATTTT CASSSTGGPNQPQHF TRBJ1-5 TRBV27 NA TRBD1
TGTGCCAGCAGCGGAGGGGTTTCGGAGACCCAGTACTTC CASSGGVSETQYF TRBJ2-5 TRBV3-1/TRBV3-2 NA NA
TGTGCCAGCAGCATGACTGACACCAAGGGCGAAAAACTGTTTTTT CASSMTDTKGEKLFF TRBJ1-4 TRBV9 NA NA
TGTGCCAGCAGTTTCTCTCCTTTGGGGCGGACTGGTGAATCCTACGAGCAGTACTTC CASSFSPLGRTGESYEQYF TRBJ2-7 TRBV27 NA NA
TGCGCCAGCAGCTTTCAGGGGGAAGGGGCCAACGTCCTGACTTTC CASSFQGEGANVLTF TRBJ2-6 TRBV5-1 NA TRBD1
TGTGCCAGCAGCAAAAGGGCTAGCGGCTCCACCTACAATGAGCAGTTCTTC CASSKRASGSTYNEQFF TRBJ2-1 TRBV21-1 NA NA
TGTGCCAGCAGTGACAGGGGGGGCAATCAGCCCCAGCATTTT CASSDRGGNQPQHF TRBJ1-5 TRBV2 NA TRBD1
TGTGCTAGTGGTTTCAGGCTGGGAAGCTCCTATAATTCACCCCTCCACTTT CASGFRLGSSYNSPLHF TRBJ1-6 TRBV12-5 NA NA
TGTGCCAGCAGCCAAGATTCCGGGTTCTATGGCTACACCTTC CASSQDSGFYGYTF TRBJ1-2 TRBV3-1/TRBV3-2 NA NA
TGCGCCAGCAGTCAATCTCCGGTAAGGCCATGTGGCCTGAATAACTATGGCTACACCTTC CASSQSPVRPCGLNNYGYTF TRBJ1-2 TRBV23-1 NA NA
TGTGCCAGCAGCAAAAGGGGCGACGAGCAGTTCTTC CASSKRGDEQFF TRBJ2-1 TRBV14 NA NA
TGTGCCAGCAGCACCCATGCAGGGGGGGTCGGGCCCGGTGAAGCTTTCTTT CASSTHAGGVGPGEAFF TRBJ1-1 TRBV7-8 NA TRBD1
TGTGCCAGCAGCTTAGGGCAGACAGGGGAGCTGGGTGAGCAGTTCTTC CASSLGQTGELGEQFF TRBJ2-1 TRBV7-9 few TRBD1
TGTGCCAGCAGCTTACGCCCTGGGACAGGGGTGTCCTACGAGCAGTACTTC CASSLRPGTGVSYEQYF TRBJ2-7 TRBV7-8 NA TRBD1
TGTGCCAGCTCACCATCAGGGGGGAGAGTATCCTACAATGAGCAGTTCTTC CASSPSGGRVSYNEQFF TRBJ2-1 TRBV18 NA NA
TGCGCCAGCAGCTCACCCGGGACAGGGGGCAAGTACTTC CASSSPGTGGKYF TRBJ2-7 TRBV5-1 NA TRBD1
TGTGCCAGCAGCTTAGATACATCCTCTGGAAACACCATATATTTT CASSLDTSSGNTIYF TRBJ1-3 TRBV11-2 NA NA
TGCGCCAGCAGCCAAGGACTAGCGTTGAACACCGGGGAGCTGTTTTTT CASSQGLALNTGELFF TRBJ2-2 TRBV4-1 once TRBD2
TGTGCCAGCACGGGACTAGCGGGAGCCTACATTCAGTACTTC CASTGLAGAYIQYF TRBJ2-4 TRBV28 NA TRBD2
TGTGCCAGCCGACGTTCTGGGGCTAATGAAAAACTGTTTTTT CASRRSGANEKLFF TRBJ1-4 TRBV14 NA NA
TGTGCCTGGAGAAGCGGGAGAGGGGGCTACGAGCAGTACTTC CAWRSGRGGYEQYF TRBJ2-7 TRBV30 once TRBD2
NA CASSTSGLASYEQYF TRBJ2-7 TRBV5-1 NA NA
TGTGCCAGCAGCGTCGACGACAGGGGGATAATCTACGAGCAGTACTTC CASSVDDRGIIYEQYF TRBJ2-7 TRBV11-2 NA TRBD1
TGTGCCAGCAGTTTTTACAATGAGCAGTTCTTC CASSFYNEQFF TRBJ2-1 TRBV12-3/TRBV12-4 NA NA
TGTGCCAGCAGCCCAACGATACAGGGGAATGAGCAGTTCTTC CASSPTIQGNEQFF TRBJ2-1 TRBV13 NA TRBD1
TGTGCCAGTGAAGGCACAGATACGCAGTATTTT CASEGTDTQYF TRBJ2-3 TRBV28 NA NA
TGTGCCAGCAGCTCATTACTAGGGGATGAGCAGTTCTTC CASSSLLGDEQFF TRBJ2-1 TRBV5-6 NA NA
TGTGCCAGCAGTTACTCGTCCCAGGGGGTACAAGAGACCCAGTACTTC CASSYSSQGVQETQYF TRBJ2-5 TRBV6-2/TRBV6-3 NA TRBD1
TGTGCCACCAGTGACTGGGTTGGGACCGGGGAGCTGTTTTTT CATSDWVGTGELFF TRBJ2-2 TRBV24-1 NA NA
TGTGCCACCAGTGACAACGGACAGATCTATGGCTACACCTTC CATSDNGQIYGYTF TRBJ1-2 TRBV24-1 NA NA
TGTGCCAGCAGTGATCCCCCCGGCAGACGGAACACTGAAGCTTTCTTT CASSDPPGRRNTEAFF TRBJ1-1 TRBV6-1 NA NA
TGTGCCAGCAGCCAAGCGGGAGGACATACGCAGTATTTT CASSQAGGHTQYF TRBJ2-3 TRBV3-1/TRBV3-2 NA TRBD2
TGTGCCAGCAGCTTAACGGGGGGGACTAATGAAAAACTGTTTTTT CASSLTGGTNEKLFF TRBJ1-4 TRBV7-3 NA NA
TGTGCCTGGAGGACAGGGTTTGGGGGGGCTGGCAATGAGCAGTTCTTC CAWRTGFGGAGNEQFF TRBJ2-1 TRBV30 NA NA
TGTGCCAGCACCGGAGGGCAGGAAAGCACTGAAGCTTTCTTT CASTGGQESTEAFF TRBJ1-1 TRBV28 NA NA
TGCGCCAGCAGCTCGACAGGTTCCCCAAATGAAAAACTGTTTTTT CASSSTGSPNEKLFF TRBJ1-4 TRBV5-1 once NA
TGTGCCAGTAGTATAGTTTCAGGCATCGGGGAGCTGTTTTTT CASSIVSGIGELFF TRBJ2-2 TRBV19 once NA
TGTGCCAGCAGCCGGGACAGGACCTACGAGCAGTACTTC CASSRDRTYEQYF TRBJ2-7 TRBV12-3/TRBV12-4 once TRBD1